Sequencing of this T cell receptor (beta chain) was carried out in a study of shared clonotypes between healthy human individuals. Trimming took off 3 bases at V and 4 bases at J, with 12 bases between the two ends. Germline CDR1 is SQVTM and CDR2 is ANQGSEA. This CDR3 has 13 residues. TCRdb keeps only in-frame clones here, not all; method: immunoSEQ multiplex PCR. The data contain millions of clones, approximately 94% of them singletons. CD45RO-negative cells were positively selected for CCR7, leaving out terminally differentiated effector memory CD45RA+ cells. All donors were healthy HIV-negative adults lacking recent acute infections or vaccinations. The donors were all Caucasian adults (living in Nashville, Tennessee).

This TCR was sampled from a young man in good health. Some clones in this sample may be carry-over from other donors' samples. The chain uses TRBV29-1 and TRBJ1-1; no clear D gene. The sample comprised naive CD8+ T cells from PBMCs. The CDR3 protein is CSVEGGLTTEAFF. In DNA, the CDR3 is TGCAGCGTTGAGGGAGGTTTGACCACTGAAGCTTTCTTT.